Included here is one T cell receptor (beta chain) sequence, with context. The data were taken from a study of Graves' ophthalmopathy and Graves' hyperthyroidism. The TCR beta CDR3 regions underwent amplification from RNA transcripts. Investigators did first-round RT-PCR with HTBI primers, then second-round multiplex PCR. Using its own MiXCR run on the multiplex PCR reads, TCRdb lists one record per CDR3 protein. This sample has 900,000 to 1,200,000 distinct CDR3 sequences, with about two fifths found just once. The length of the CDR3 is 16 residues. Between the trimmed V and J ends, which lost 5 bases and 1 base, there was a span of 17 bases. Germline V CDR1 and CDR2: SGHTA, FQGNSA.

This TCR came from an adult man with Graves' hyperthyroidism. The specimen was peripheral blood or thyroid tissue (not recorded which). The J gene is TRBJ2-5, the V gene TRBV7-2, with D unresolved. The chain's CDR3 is CASSQAVARSQETQYF. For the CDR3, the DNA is TGTGCCAGCAGCCAAGCAGTCGCGCGCTCCCAAGAGACCCAGTACTTC.